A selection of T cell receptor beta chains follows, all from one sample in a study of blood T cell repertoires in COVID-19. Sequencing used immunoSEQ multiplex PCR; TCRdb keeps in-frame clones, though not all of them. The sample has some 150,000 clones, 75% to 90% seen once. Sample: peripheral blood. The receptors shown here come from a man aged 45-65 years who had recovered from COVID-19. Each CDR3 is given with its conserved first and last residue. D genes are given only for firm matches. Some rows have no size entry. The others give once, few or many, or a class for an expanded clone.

CDR3 DNA: TGTGCCAGCAGTGTGGGAGGAGGCCGGAACACTGAAGCTTTCTTT
CDR3 protein: CASSVGGGRNTEAFF
J gene: TRBJ1-1
D gene: NA
V gene: TRBV2
CDR3 length: 15
clone size: NA

CDR3 DNA: TGTGCCAGCAGCCAAAGACTAGCGGGGGAAGAGACCCAGTACTTC
CDR3 protein: CASSQRLAGEETQYF
J gene: TRBJ2-5
D gene: TRBD2
V gene: TRBV4-2
CDR3 length: 15
clone size: NA

CDR3 DNA: TGTGCCATCAGTGAGTCGTGGTGGACAGGGGTGAACACTGAAGCTTTCTTT
CDR3 protein: CAISESWWTGVNTEAFF
J gene: TRBJ1-1
D gene: TRBD1
V gene: TRBV10-3
CDR3 length: 17
clone size: NA

CDR3 DNA: TGTGCCAGCAGCGAACGGACAGGGGTGGGCGAGCAGTACTTC
CDR3 protein: CASSERTGVGEQYF
J gene: TRBJ2-7
D gene: TRBD1
V gene: TRBV9
CDR3 length: 14
clone size: NA

CDR3 DNA: TGTGCCAGCAGCCCCCGGGACAAGTACACTGAAGCTTTCTTT
CDR3 protein: CASSPRDKYTEAFF
J gene: TRBJ1-1
D gene: NA
V gene: TRBV9
CDR3 length: 14
clone size: NA

CDR3 DNA: TGTGCCAGCAGCGCACCGCCGGGGGGCGCGCCCTACAATGAGCAGTTCTTC
CDR3 protein: CASSAPPGGAPYNEQFF
J gene: TRBJ2-1
D gene: NA
V gene: TRBV9
CDR3 length: 17
clone size: NA

CDR3 DNA: TGTGCCTGGAGTAAGGCTAGCGGAGTACAAGAGACCCAGTACTTC
CDR3 protein: CAWSKASGVQETQYF
J gene: TRBJ2-5
D gene: TRBD2
V gene: TRBV30
CDR3 length: 15
clone size: NA

CDR3 DNA: TGTGCCAGCAGGGGTTCAGGGGGCGCGAGAAGCACTGAAGCTTTCTTT
CDR3 protein: CASRGSGGARSTEAFF
J gene: TRBJ1-1
D gene: TRBD1
V gene: TRBV6-6
CDR3 length: 16
clone size: NA

CDR3 DNA: TGTGCCAGCAGTTACGGGGACATGTTCGGTTCACCCCTCCACTTT
CDR3 protein: CASSYGDMFGSPLHF
J gene: TRBJ1-6
D gene: NA
V gene: TRBV6-2/TRBV6-3
CDR3 length: 15
clone size: NA

CDR3 DNA: TGTGCCAGCAGCTTAGTCGACGGGAACTATGGCTACACCTTC
CDR3 protein: CASSLVDGNYGYTF
J gene: TRBJ1-2
D gene: NA
V gene: TRBV7-2
CDR3 length: 14
clone size: once

CDR3 DNA: TGTGCCAGCAGCTTGGGGACAGGGGGAAGTCCCTATGGCTACACCTTC
CDR3 protein: CASSLGTGGSPYGYTF
J gene: TRBJ1-2
D gene: TRBD1
V gene: TRBV9
CDR3 length: 16
clone size: NA

CDR3 DNA: TGTGCCAGCAGGTTGAGGACGGACAGAGCTAGCACAGATACGCAGTATTTT
CDR3 protein: CASRLRTDRASTDTQYF
J gene: TRBJ2-3
D gene: NA
V gene: TRBV11-2
CDR3 length: 17
clone size: once

CDR3 DNA: TGTGCCAGCAGCCCCGACAGGGATAATGAGCAGTTCTTC
CDR3 protein: CASSPDRDNEQFF
J gene: TRBJ2-1
D gene: TRBD1
V gene: TRBV6-5
CDR3 length: 13
clone size: NA

CDR3 DNA: TGTGCCAGCAGCTTAGACGCCGGGACTAGCGGGGGCAATGAGCAGTTCTTC
CDR3 protein: CASSLDAGTSGGNEQFF
J gene: TRBJ2-1
D gene: TRBD2
V gene: TRBV11-2
CDR3 length: 17
clone size: NA

CDR3 DNA: TGTGCCAGCAACCTCGGGGGAACCTATGGCTACACCTTC
CDR3 protein: CASNLGGTYGYTF
J gene: TRBJ1-2
D gene: NA
V gene: TRBV5-4
CDR3 length: 13
clone size: NA

CDR3 DNA: TGCGCCAGCAGCTTGGGAGGGAATAGCAATCAGCCCCAGCATTTT
CDR3 protein: CASSLGGNSNQPQHF
J gene: TRBJ1-5
D gene: NA
V gene: TRBV5-1
CDR3 length: 15
clone size: NA

CDR3 DNA: TGTGCCAGCAGCCAAGCAGGGTGGTATGGCTACACCTTC
CDR3 protein: CASSQAGWYGYTF
J gene: TRBJ1-2
D gene: NA
V gene: TRBV3-1/TRBV3-2
CDR3 length: 13
clone size: NA

CDR3 DNA: TGTGCCAGCAGTGCCCAACAGGGGGGCATCGGTGAGCAGTTCTTC
CDR3 protein: CASSAQQGGIGEQFF
J gene: TRBJ2-1
D gene: TRBD1
V gene: TRBV3-1/TRBV3-2
CDR3 length: 15
clone size: NA

CDR3 DNA: TGTGCCAGCAGCCCCCAACAGAGATTAAGGAACACTGAAGCTTTCTTT
CDR3 protein: CASSPQQRLRNTEAFF
J gene: TRBJ1-1
D gene: NA
V gene: TRBV7-9
CDR3 length: 16
clone size: NA

CDR3 DNA: TGCGCCAGCAGCCAAGCAGACAGGTACAATGAGCAGTTCTTC
CDR3 protein: CASSQADRYNEQFF
J gene: TRBJ2-1
D gene: NA
V gene: TRBV4-1
CDR3 length: 14
clone size: NA

CDR3 DNA: TGTGCCATCAGTGAGGACAGGGATCAGCCCCAGCATTTT
CDR3 protein: CAISEDRDQPQHF
J gene: TRBJ1-5
D gene: TRBD1
V gene: TRBV10-3
CDR3 length: 13
clone size: NA

CDR3 DNA: TGTGCCATCAGTGAAAGGACAGAGGCTGGTGAGCAGTTCTTC
CDR3 protein: CAISERTEAGEQFF
J gene: TRBJ2-1
D gene: NA
V gene: TRBV10-3
CDR3 length: 14
clone size: NA

CDR3 DNA: TGTGCCAGCAGCGGGACTAGCGGGCCCAGCACAGATACGCAGTATTTT
CDR3 protein: CASSGTSGPSTDTQYF
J gene: TRBJ2-3
D gene: TRBD2
V gene: TRBV9
CDR3 length: 16
clone size: NA

CDR3 DNA: TGTGCCAGCAGCCAAGGCTCGGGGGGACGATACGAGCAGTACTTC
CDR3 protein: CASSQGSGGRYEQYF
J gene: TRBJ2-7
D gene: TRBD2
V gene: TRBV3-1/TRBV3-2
CDR3 length: 15
clone size: NA

CDR3 DNA: TGTGCCAGCAGTCAGGGCTCCTACGAGCAGTACTTC
CDR3 protein: CASSQGSYEQYF
J gene: TRBJ2-7
D gene: NA
V gene: TRBV12-3/TRBV12-4
CDR3 length: 12
clone size: few

CDR3 DNA: TGTGCCAGCAGTTACCACCGCCGACAGGGGGGCACAGATACGCAGTATTTT
CDR3 protein: CASSYHRRQGGTDTQYF
J gene: TRBJ2-3
D gene: TRBD1
V gene: TRBV6-2/TRBV6-3
CDR3 length: 17
clone size: NA

CDR3 DNA: TGTGCCAGCAGCTTCGCAGGGAGGAACGAGCAGTACTTC
CDR3 protein: CASSFAGRNEQYF
J gene: TRBJ2-7
D gene: NA
V gene: TRBV7-8
CDR3 length: 13
clone size: NA

CDR3 DNA: TGTGCCAGCAGCCAATTGCCAGGGCGAGAGACCCAGTACTTC
CDR3 protein: CASSQLPGRETQYF
J gene: TRBJ2-5
D gene: NA
V gene: TRBV3-1/TRBV3-2
CDR3 length: 14
clone size: NA

CDR3 DNA: TGTGCCAGCAGCTCCTCGACAGGCAATAACTATGGCTACACCTTC
CDR3 protein: CASSSSTGNNYGYTF
J gene: TRBJ1-2
D gene: NA
V gene: TRBV7-2
CDR3 length: 15
clone size: NA

CDR3 DNA: TGTGCCAGCAGTGAACAAGACAGGGATTATCACGAGCAGTACTTC
CDR3 protein: CASSEQDRDYHEQYF
J gene: TRBJ2-7
D gene: TRBD1
V gene: TRBV6-1
CDR3 length: 15
clone size: few

CDR3 DNA: TGTGCCAGCAGCCAAGATCGGGACAGGTTAAGGGACGAGCAGTACTTC
CDR3 protein: CASSQDRDRLRDEQYF
J gene: TRBJ2-7
D gene: TRBD1
V gene: TRBV4-2
CDR3 length: 16
clone size: NA

CDR3 DNA: TGCGCCAGCAGCCAAGGGACAGGACAAAAAGCCCTCTATGGCTACACCTTC
CDR3 protein: CASSQGTGQKALYGYTF
J gene: TRBJ1-2
D gene: TRBD1
V gene: TRBV4-3
CDR3 length: 17
clone size: NA

CDR3 DNA: TGTGCCATCAGTGAGGTGGGAGGAGATTCACCCCTCCACTTT
CDR3 protein: CAISEVGGDSPLHF
J gene: TRBJ1-6
D gene: NA
V gene: TRBV10-3
CDR3 length: 14
clone size: NA

CDR3 DNA: TGTGCCAGCAGCTTGGTAGCGGGGGACAGGGGTGGCTACACCTTC
CDR3 protein: CASSLVAGDRGGYTF
J gene: TRBJ1-2
D gene: TRBD1
V gene: TRBV5-4
CDR3 length: 15
clone size: NA

CDR3 DNA: TGTGCCAGCAGGCAGGGTCCTGAAGCTTTCTTT
CDR3 protein: CASRQGPEAFF
J gene: TRBJ1-1
D gene: NA
V gene: TRBV27
CDR3 length: 11
clone size: few

CDR3 DNA: TGTGCCAGCAGCCCGGAGGACAGGGGTCTATATGGCTACACCTTC
CDR3 protein: CASSPEDRGLYGYTF
J gene: TRBJ1-2
D gene: TRBD1
V gene: TRBV11-2
CDR3 length: 15
clone size: NA

CDR3 DNA: TGTGCCAGCAGCTTAGGGCCGCGGGGGGATGATTCACCCCTCCACTTT
CDR3 protein: CASSLGPRGDDSPLHF
J gene: TRBJ1-6
D gene: NA
V gene: TRBV7-2
CDR3 length: 16
clone size: NA

CDR3 DNA: TGTGCCAGCAGCTTAAGCCACAATCAGCCCCAGCATTTT
CDR3 protein: CASSLSHNQPQHF
J gene: TRBJ1-5
D gene: NA
V gene: TRBV7-2
CDR3 length: 13
clone size: NA

CDR3 DNA: TGCGCCAGCAGCCAAGATGCGGCAGGGGGCTTCAATCAGCCCCAGCATTTT
CDR3 protein: CASSQDAAGGFNQPQHF
J gene: TRBJ1-5
D gene: TRBD1
V gene: TRBV4-1
CDR3 length: 17
clone size: NA

CDR3 DNA: TGTGCCAGCTCACCACCGGGGCTCTACGAGCAGTACTTC
CDR3 protein: CASSPPGLYEQYF
J gene: TRBJ2-7
D gene: NA
V gene: TRBV18
CDR3 length: 13
clone size: once

CDR3 DNA: TGTGCCAGCAGCTTATCGGGGGGAAGCACAGATACGCAGTATTTT
CDR3 protein: CASSLSGGSTDTQYF
J gene: TRBJ2-3
D gene: TRBD2
V gene: TRBV7-9
CDR3 length: 15
clone size: NA